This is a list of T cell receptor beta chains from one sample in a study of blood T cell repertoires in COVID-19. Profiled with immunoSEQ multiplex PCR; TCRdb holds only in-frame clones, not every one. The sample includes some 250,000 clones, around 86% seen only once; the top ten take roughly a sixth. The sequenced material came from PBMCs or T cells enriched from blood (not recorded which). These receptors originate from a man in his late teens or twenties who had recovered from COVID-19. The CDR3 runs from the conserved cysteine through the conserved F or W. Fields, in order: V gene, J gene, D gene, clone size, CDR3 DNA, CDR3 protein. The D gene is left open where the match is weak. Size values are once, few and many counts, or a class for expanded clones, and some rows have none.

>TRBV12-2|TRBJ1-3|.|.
TGTGCAAGTCGCCCGAACAACAGGGGAAACACCATATATTTT
CASRPNNRGNTIYF
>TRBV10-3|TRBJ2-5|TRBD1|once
TGTGCCATCAGTGACCGGGACAGCGGAAGGGAGACCCAGTACTTC
CAISDRDSGRETQYF
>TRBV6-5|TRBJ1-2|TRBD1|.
TGTGCCAGCAGCCAGGGGGCTTGGGGCTATGGCTACACCTTC
CASSQGAWGYGYTF
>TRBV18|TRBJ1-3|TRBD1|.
TGTGCCAGCTCACTCGGACAGGGGACTGGAAACACCATATATTTT
CASSLGQGTGNTIYF
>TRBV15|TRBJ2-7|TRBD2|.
TGTGCCACCAGCAGGAACGATGGGACTACCTACGAGCAGTACTTC
CATSRNDGTTYEQYF
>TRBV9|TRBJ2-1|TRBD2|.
TGTGCCAGCAGCGTAGATAGCGGGTTTTACAATGAGCAGTTCTTC
CASSVDSGFYNEQFF
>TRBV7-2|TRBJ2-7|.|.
TGTGCCAGCAGCTTGGGCCCATCCTACGAGCAGTACTTC
CASSLGPSYEQYF
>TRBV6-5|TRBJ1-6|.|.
TGTGCCAGCAGATCGGTACAGTCCTATAATTCACCCCTCCACTTT
CASRSVQSYNSPLHF
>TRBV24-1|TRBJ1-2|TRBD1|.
TGTGCCACCAGTGATTTGCGGGACAGGGGGATATCAAACTATGGCTACACCTTC
CATSDLRDRGISNYGYTF
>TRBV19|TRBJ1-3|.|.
TGTGCCAGTAGTATCAGCAGGCCACCTGGAAACACCATATATTTT
CASSISRPPGNTIYF
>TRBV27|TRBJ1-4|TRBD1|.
TGTGCCAGCAAAACGGGACAGGCTGAAAAACTGTTTTTT
CASKTGQAEKLFF
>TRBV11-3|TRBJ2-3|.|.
TGTGCCAGCAGCTTAGACCCCGGTCCAGGAACGCAGTATTTT
CASSLDPGPGTQYF
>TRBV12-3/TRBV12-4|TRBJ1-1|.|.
TGTGCCAGCAGCCTGGTTCGGACTGAAGCTTTCTTT
CASSLVRTEAFF
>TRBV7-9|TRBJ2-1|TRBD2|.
TGTGCCAGCAGCTTCCAACTAGCGAATATCAATGAGCAGTTCTTC
CASSFQLANINEQFF
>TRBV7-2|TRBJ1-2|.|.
TGTGCCAGCAGCTTTATGTCCCACCGCGGTGGCTACACCTTC
CASSFMSHRGGYTF
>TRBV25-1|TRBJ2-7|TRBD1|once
TGTGCCAGTGATACCGGGACAGGGCCCTACGAGCAGTACTTC
CASDTGTGPYEQYF
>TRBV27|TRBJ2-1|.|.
TGTGCCAGCAGAAGGCGGGATGAGCAGTTCTTC
CASRRRDEQFF
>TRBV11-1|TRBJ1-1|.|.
TGTGCCAGCAGGAATAGCATGAACACTGAAGCTTTCTTT
CASRNSMNTEAFF
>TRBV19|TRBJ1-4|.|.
TGTGCCAGTACTACAGGGCTAAATGAAAAACTGTTTTTT
CASTTGLNEKLFF
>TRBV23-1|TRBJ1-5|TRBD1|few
TGCGCCAGCAGTCGAAGTCCCGGGACAGGGGGTAATAGCAATCAGCCCCAGCATTTT
CASSRSPGTGGNSNQPQHF
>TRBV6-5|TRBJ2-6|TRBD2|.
TGTGCCAGCAGTAACTTGGGGGGGTCTGGGGCCAACGTCCTGACTTTC
CASSNLGGSGANVLTF
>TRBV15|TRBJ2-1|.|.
TGTGCCACCCGTGACGCAGGCAGTGAGCAGTTCTTC
CATRDAGSEQFF
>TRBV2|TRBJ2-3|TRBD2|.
TGTGCCAGCAGTTCGGGACTAGCGGGGGGCCCTCCCCGCGCGAATACGCAGTATTTT
CASSSGLAGGPPRANTQYF
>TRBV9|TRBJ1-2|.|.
TGTGCCAGCAGCGAGGGGCCTCGGGGCTACACCTTC
CASSEGPRGYTF
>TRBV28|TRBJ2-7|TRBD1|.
TGTGCCAGCACCTTAGGGGGACAGGGTCTGCACGAGCAGTACTTC
CASTLGGQGLHEQYF
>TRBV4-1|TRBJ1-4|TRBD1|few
TGCGCCAGCAGCCAAGAGGAGGGACAGATGGGGGAAAAACTGTTTTTT
CASSQEEGQMGEKLFF
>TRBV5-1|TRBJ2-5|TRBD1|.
TGCGCCAGCAGCTTGGAGGGACAGGGGGCTCGAGGGGAGACCCAGTACTTC
CASSLEGQGARGETQYF
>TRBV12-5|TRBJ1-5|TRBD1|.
TGTGCTAGTGGTTCCGGACAGGGGGATCAGCCCCAGCATTTT
CASGSGQGDQPQHF
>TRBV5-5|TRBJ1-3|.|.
TGTGCCAGCAGCCCCGGCGGCTCTGGAAACACCATATATTTT
CASSPGGSGNTIYF
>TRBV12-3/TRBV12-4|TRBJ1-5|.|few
TGTGCCAGCGCGACAGCCGTTAATCAGCCCCAGCATTTT
CASATAVNQPQHF
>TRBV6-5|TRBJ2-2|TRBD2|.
TGTGCCAGCAGTTACGCGGGAGGGCCTAACACCGGGGAGCTGTTTTTT
CASSYAGGPNTGELFF
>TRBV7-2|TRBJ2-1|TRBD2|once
TGTGCCAGCAGCTCTAGCGGGATTGAGCAGTTCTTC
CASSSSGIEQFF
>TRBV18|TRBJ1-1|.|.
TGTGCCAGCTCACCAAGGTCGGGAGCGGCAAACACTGAAGCTTTCTTT
CASSPRSGAANTEAFF
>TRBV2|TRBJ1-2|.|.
TGTGCCAGCAGGAAACAGGATCCCTATGGCTACACCTTC
CASRKQDPYGYTF
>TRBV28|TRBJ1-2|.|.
TGTGCCAGCAGTCCCCAACTCTATGGCTACACCTTC
CASSPQLYGYTF
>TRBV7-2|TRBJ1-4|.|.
TGTGCCAGCAGCTTGGACTACGGTTCAACTAATGAAAAACTGTTTTTT
CASSLDYGSTNEKLFF
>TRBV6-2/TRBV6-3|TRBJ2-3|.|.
TGTGCCAGCAGCCACTTGACAGGACCCACAGATACGCAGTATTTT
CASSHLTGPTDTQYF
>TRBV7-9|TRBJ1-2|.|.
TGTGCCAGCAGCTCCATTGGCGGTAGAGGAGATGGCTACACCTTC
CASSSIGGRGDGYTF
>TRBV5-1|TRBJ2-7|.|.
TGCGCCAGCAGCTTGGGGCAGGCCCTCTACGAGCAGTACTTC
CASSLGQALYEQYF
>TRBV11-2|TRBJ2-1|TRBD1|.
TGTGCCAGCAGCCCCACAGGGGGTTCCTACAATGAGCAGTTCTTC
CASSPTGGSYNEQFF
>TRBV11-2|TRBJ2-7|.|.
TGTGCCAGCAGCTTTCTAGAGACTTCCTACGAGCAGTACTTC
CASSFLETSYEQYF
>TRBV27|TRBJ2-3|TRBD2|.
TGTGCCAGCCGGAGACTAGCGGGAGGGCCCCCAGATACGCAGTATTTT
CASRRLAGGPPDTQYF
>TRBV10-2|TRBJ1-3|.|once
TGCGCCAGCAGCGAAGGAGGGAACTCTGGAAACACCATATATTTT
CASSEGGNSGNTIYF
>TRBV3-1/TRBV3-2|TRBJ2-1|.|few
TGTGCCAGCAGCCAAGAGGGTATGCCAGGGCCCAAAAAACAGTTCTTC
CASSQEGMPGPKKQFF
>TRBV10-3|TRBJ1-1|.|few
TGTGCCCCCACATCAGCTTTCTTT
CAPTSAFF
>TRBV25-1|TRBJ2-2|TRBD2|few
TGTGCCAGCAGCGCGGGGGACACCGGGGAGCTGTTTTTT
CASSAGDTGELFF
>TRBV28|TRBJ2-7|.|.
TGTGCCAGCAGTTTTCAGGGAGGAGGCTACGAGCAGTACTTC
CASSFQGGGYEQYF
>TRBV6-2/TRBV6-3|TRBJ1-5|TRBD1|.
TGTGCCAGCAGTGGCACAGGGGCGAGACAGCCCCAGCATTTT
CASSGTGARQPQHF
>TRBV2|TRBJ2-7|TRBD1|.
TGTGCCAGGAGGGGACAGGGGGCTCACGAGCAGTACTTC
CARRGQGAHEQYF
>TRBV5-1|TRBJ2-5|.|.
TGCGCCAGCAGCTTGGTCCAAATCTATGAAGAGACCCAGTACTTC
CASSLVQIYEETQYF
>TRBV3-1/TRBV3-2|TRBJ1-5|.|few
TGTGCCAGCAGCCAAACTCACGGTCAGCCCCAGCATTTT
CASSQTHGQPQHF
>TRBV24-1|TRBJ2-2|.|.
TGTGCCACCAGTGACCCAGTTTCAAACACCGGGGAGCTGTTTTTT
CATSDPVSNTGELFF
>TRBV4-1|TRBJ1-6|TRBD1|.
TGCGCCAGCAGCCAAGATCACGGGACAGGGCTTTCACCCCTCCACTTT
CASSQDHGTGLSPLHF
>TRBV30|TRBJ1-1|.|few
TGTGCCTGGAGCGGACAGTTGAACACTGAAGCTTTCTTT
CAWSGQLNTEAFF
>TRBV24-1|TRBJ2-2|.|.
TGTGCCACCAGTGACCAGAACACCGGGGAGCTGTTTTTT
CATSDQNTGELFF
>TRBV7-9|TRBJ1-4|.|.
TGTGCCACCGAGAGCGACAGTGATGAAAAACTGTTTTTT
CATESDSDEKLFF
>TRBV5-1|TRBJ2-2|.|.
TGCGCCAGCAGCGGGGGGACCGGGGAGCTGTTTTTT
CASSGGTGELFF
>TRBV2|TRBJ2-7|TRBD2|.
TGTGCCAGCAGGCCCCGGACTAGCGGATCTATCTACGAGCAGTACTTC
CASRPRTSGSIYEQYF
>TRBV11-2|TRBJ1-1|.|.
TGTGCCAGCAGCTTACAGGGAAACATGAACACTGAAGCTTTCTTT
CASSLQGNMNTEAFF
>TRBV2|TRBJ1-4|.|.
TGTGCCAGCGGGCAGGGCGGGAGTGAAAAACTGTTTTTT
CASGQGGSEKLFF